This T cell receptor (beta chain) was documented in a study of blood T cell repertoires in COVID-19. Measured with immunoSEQ multiplex PCR; TCRdb has only the in-frame clones, and not every one. The sample contains about 220,000 clones, 82% of which appear only once. Germline V gene data show CDR1 as MNHEY and CDR2 as SVGAGI. J was trimmed by 8 bases and V by 2 bases; bases with no gene match: 2. The CDR3 has 12 residues. The source material was peripheral blood. The J gene is TRBJ1-1, the V gene TRBV6-5, with 7 bases lining up with TRBD1. This clonotype originated in an elderly woman with acute or convalescent COVID-19. In DNA, the CDR3 is TGTGCCAGCAGTTACAGGGACAGCGAAGCTTTCTTT. As protein: CASSYRDSEAFF.